The 30 T cell receptor beta chains given below trace back to one sample, sequenced in a study of blood T cells in healthy people across ages. Sample-barcoded 5' priming and a J-beta primer mix drove a second PCR of roughly 6 to 12 cycles. Each CDR3 protein gets one entry after TCRdb re-called the 5' RACE reads with MiXCR. Here the sample spans approximately 900,000 distinct CDR3 sequences, 25% to 30% being singletons. The same data also went into a second study, on T cells of mothers and their children.

Sequenced input: blood. The receptor source for this set is a woman aged 40 to 50 in good health.

This clonotype was observed a handful of times. This could be a read error, since a much larger clone is one nucleotide away. The chain links TRBV2 to TRBJ2-7, with D uncertain. Trimming stripped 6 bases from V and 8 bases from J, with 17 bases between. The CDR3 consists of 13 residues. Germline assignment: CDR1 SNHLY and CDR2 FYNNEI. In DNA, the CDR3 is TGTGCCAGCAGGGCTCTACCTGCAGACAAGCAGTACTTC. It translates to CASRALPADKQYF.

The rearrangement joins TRBV4-3 to TRBJ1-5, with D uncertain. Between the trimmed V and J ends, which lost 0 bases and 5 bases, there was a span of 14 bases. CDR1 and CDR2 (germline): LGHNA, YSLEER. This CDR3 comprises 16 residues. CDR3 DNA sequence: TGCGCCAGCAGCCAAGAAGTAGGTTTAGAACATCAGCCCCAGCATTTT. Translating gives CASSQEVGLEHQPQHF.

This clonotype was picked up many times. The chain has TRBV6-2 or TRBV6-3 and TRBJ2-5; 9 bases match TRBD2. The CDR3 contains 12 residues. V lost 6 bases and J lost 4; bases outside the gene matches: 0. Germline values: CDR1 MNHEY, CDR2 SVGEGT. The CDR3 spells CASRTSGETQYF. Written as DNA, the CDR3 is TGTGCCAGCAGGACTAGCGGAGAGACCCAGTACTTC.

In this sample, this clonotype turned up a few times. This sequence joins TRBV10-3 and TRBJ2-3; D is perhaps TRBD1 (5 bases). Trimming removed 3 bases from V and 2 bases from J, with 12 bases in between. Germline V gene data show CDR1 as ENHRY and CDR2 as SYGVKD. The CDR3 spans 15 residues. CDR3 in DNA: TGTGCCATCAGTGATATAGGGGCGAACACAGATACGCAGTATTTT. It specifies CAISDIGANTDTQYF.

This clonotype has at least ten counts. The gene calls are TRBV12-3 or TRBV12-4 and TRBJ2-5; 13 nucleotides align to TRBD2. CDR3 length equals 17 residues. V shed 8 bases, J shed 4 bases, and the junction held 13 bases outside the gene matches. CDR3 bases: TGTGCCAGCGGGACTAGCGGGGTATACGTCGGCAGAGAGACCCAGTACTTC. As protein: CASGTSGVYVGRETQYF.

This clonotype has at least ten counts. This sequence joins TRBV29-1 and TRBJ2-7; D perhaps matches TRBD1 (5 bases). Looked up from germline, CDR1 is SQVTM and CDR2 is ANQGSEA. The CDR3 spans 13 residues. The V end lost 1 base, the J end lost 1 base, and 8 bases lay between the germline ends. CDR3 DNA sequence: TGCAGCGTTGAAGGGGGCTATTCCTACGAGCAGTACTTC. Translated, it gives CSVEGGYSYEQYF.

This clonotype came up many times. One junction end does not reproduce the germline sequence, and a read error may be involved. The V gene is TRBV5-1, the J gene TRBJ2-1; D is ambiguous. CDR1 and CDR2 (germline): SGHRS, YFSETQ. The CDR3 sequence is 15 residues long. The chain's CDR3 is CASSLVELTYNEQFF. The CDR3 bases are TGCGCCAGCAGTTTGGTAGAGTTAACCTACAATGAGCAGTTCTTC. The variable domain in full, with the rest retrieved from reference TRBV5-1 and TRBJ2-1, is KAGVTQTPRYLIKTRGQQVTLSCSPISGHRSVSWYQQTPGQGLQFLFEYFSETQRNKGNFPGRFSGRQFSNSRSEMNVSTLELGDSALYLCASSLVELTYNEQFFGPGTRLTVL.

This clonotype was counted ten times or more. The chain has TRBV7-9 and TRBJ1-2, with TRBD1 matching over 7 bases. The length of the CDR3 is 13 residues. The germline gives CDR1 SEHNR, CDR2 FQNEAQ (reference sequence). J was trimmed by 4 bases and V by 4 bases; bases with no gene match: 3. The CDR3 sequence is CASSWTGSYGYTF. CDR3 sequence (DNA): TGTGCCAGCAGCTGGACAGGTTCCTATGGCTACACCTTC.

The rearrangement links TRBV10-3 to TRBJ1-1; D is unresolved. Germline V gives CDR1 ENHRY, CDR2 SYGVKD. V lost 3 bases, J lost 8 bases, and 13 bases lay in between. The CDR3 runs to 13 residues. The CDR3 DNA follows: TGTGCCATCAGTGAATACTCACCCCTGGAAGCTTTCTTT. It translates to CAISEYSPLEAFF.

This clonotype showed up many times. The genes are TRBV29-1 and TRBJ2-1, with TRBD1 matching 9 bases. CDR1 and CDR2 from the germline V gene are SQVTM and ANQGSEA. With 1 base clipped from V and 5 bases from J, the junction kept 12 bases outside the gene matches. The length of the CDR3 is 17 residues. The CDR3 sequence is CSVEGLTGGAWDNEQFF. The CDR3 region has the DNA TGCAGCGTTGAAGGTCTAACAGGGGGCGCCTGGGACAATGAGCAGTTCTTC.

This clonotype was detected many times. The chain couples TRBV9 to TRBJ1-2, with 10 nucleotides matching TRBD1. The CDR3 loop spans 15 amino acids. In germline, CDR1 is SGDLS, CDR2 YYNGEE. V gave up 0 bases and J gave up 4 bases; unmatched junction bases: 3. The CDR3 here is CASSVEGQGPYGYTF. The CDR3 coding sequence is TGTGCCAGCAGCGTAGAGGGACAGGGGCCCTATGGCTACACCTTC.

This clonotype was detected once. A much larger clonotype is one base distant, so this may be a read error. The chain carries TRBV6-5 and TRBJ1-5; unclear D gene. Germline CDR1 and CDR2: MNHEY and SVGAGI. V shed 8 bases and J shed 3 bases, with 8 bases lying between them. The CDR3 sequence is 12 residues long. This chain's CDR3 is CASGRSNQPQHF. CDR3 in DNA: TGTGCCAGCGGACGGTCCAATCAGCCCCAGCATTTT.

This clonotype was recorded at least ten times. V usage is TRBV7-2 and J usage is TRBJ2-7; a possible D gene is TRBD1 (5 bases). Germline lookup yields CDR1 SGHTA and CDR2 FQGNSA. Trimming shortened V by 5 bases and J by 3 bases, and 17 bases separated the two germline ends. The CDR3 length is 15 residues. CDR3: CASSPSAGRSYEQYF. DNA of the CDR3: TGTGCCAGCAGCCCCTCGGCAGGGCGGAGCTACGAGCAGTACTTC.

The chain links TRBV7-6 to TRBJ1-4; D uncertain. Germline V gives CDR1 SGHVS, CDR2 FNYEAQ. Trimming stripped 1 base from V and 11 bases from J, with 11 bases between. The CDR3 is 13 residues long. CDR3: CASSLGQDGKLFF. CDR3 DNA sequence: TGTGCCAGCAGCTTAGGGCAGGATGGGAAACTGTTTTTT.

This clonotype was seen repeatedly, ten times or more. The chain recombines TRBV6-6 with TRBJ2-7, with 11 bases that match TRBD1. With 5 bases clipped from V and 7 bases from J, the junction kept 10 bases outside the gene matches. CDR3 length equals 15 residues. Germline values: CDR1 MNHNY, CDR2 SVGAGI (reference sequence). For the CDR3, the DNA is TGTGCCAGCAGTACGCCGGGACAGGGGGGTAGGGAGCAGTACTTC. It yields the protein CASSTPGQGGREQYF.

The V gene is TRBV5-1, the J gene TRBJ1-6; D is perhaps TRBD1 (5 bases). The V gene's germline CDR1 is SGHRS and CDR2 YFSETQ. The CDR3 loop spans 15 amino acids. The V end was cut by 0 bases, the J end by 7 bases, with 11 bases between. CDR3 sequence (DNA): TGCGCCAGCAGCTTGGCCGGGGCAGACAATTCACCCCTCCACTTT. Translating it yields CASSLAGADNSPLHF.

This clonotype has a handful of counts. The J gene is TRBJ1-5, the V gene TRBV20-1; 10 bases are shared with TRBD1. Losses at the gene ends were 3 bases for V and 0 bases for J; bases not matched to a gene: 14. CDR1 is DFQATT and CDR2 is SNEGSKA in the germline V gene (reference sequence). The CDR3 contains 19 residues. DNA of the CDR3: TGCAGTGCTAGGATGGATCGCGACAGGGGGCTCTATAGCAATCAGCCCCAGCATTTT. Translation gives CSARMDRDRGLYSNQPQHF.

This clonotype appeared many times. The chain carries TRBV7-2 and TRBJ2-3; 13 bases align to TRBD2. The CDR3 consists of 16 residues. V shed 4 bases, J shed 4 bases, and the junction held 5 bases outside the gene matches. The germline CDR1 and CDR2 sequences are SGHTA and FQGNSA. The DNA for the CDR3 is TGTGCCAGCAGCTCTACTAGCGGGGGGGCCGCAGATACGCAGTATTTT. Its translation is CASSSTSGGAADTQYF. Combining the CDR3 with reference TRBV7-2 and TRBJ2-3 gives the whole variable domain GAGVSQSPSNKVTEKGKDVELRCDPISGHTALYWYRQSLGQGLEFLIYFQGNSAPDKSGLPSDRFSAERTGGSVSTLTIQRTQQEDSAVYLCASSSTSGGAADTQYFGPGTRLTVL.

This clonotype was counted a few times. J is TRBJ1-4 and V is TRBV6-5; 9 bases are shared with TRBD1. This CDR3 has 20 residues. J was trimmed by 6 bases and V by 0 bases; bases with no gene match: 17. Germline assignment: CDR1 MNHEY and CDR2 SVGAGI. The CDR3 loop reads CASSYSMGQGVRAMDEKLFF. The CDR3 DNA follows: TGTGCCAGCAGTTACTCGATGGGACAGGGTGTCAGAGCGATGGATGAAAAACTGTTTTTT.

Only a few counts were recorded for this clonotype. The V gene is TRBV28, the J gene TRBJ2-3; possible D gene TRBD2, 6 bases. Looked up from germline, CDR1 is MDHEN and CDR2 is SYDVKM. The CDR3 sequence is 17 residues long. V lost 1 base, J lost 1 base, and 15 bases lay in between. CDR3 protein: CASSLSGGGIGTDTQYF. CDR3 nucleotides: TGTGCCAGCAGTTTATCTGGTGGCGGGATAGGCACAGATACGCAGTATTTT.

V and J are TRBV3-1 and TRBJ2-5; TRBD1 aligns across 9 bases. The end of the DNA aligns better with TRBJ2-7, so the J call may be wrong. The germline gives CDR1 LGHDT, CDR2 YNNKEL (reference sequence). The CDR3 has 16 amino acids. The CDR3: CASSQDLTGGFDEQYF. In DNA form, the CDR3 reads TGTGCCAGCAGCCAAGATCTAACAGGGGGCTTCGACGAGCAGTACTTC.

Worth noting for this clonotype: A read error may explain this, as a much larger clone is one base away. The CDR3 DNA follows: TGTGCCAGCAGCTTAAGTCACCCACAAGGCTGGCGGGGTGCGACTGGGGCCAACGTCCTGACTTTC. It yields the protein CASSLSHPQGWRGATGANVLTF. V gene TRBV7-6 combines with J gene TRBJ2-6, with TRBD2 as a possible D gene (6 bases). V was trimmed by 2 bases and J by 2 bases, leaving 28 bases between them. CDR3 length: 22 residues. Per the germline V gene, CDR1 is SGHVS and CDR2 is FNYEAQ.

V is TRBV24-1 and J is TRBJ1-5, with D possibly being TRBD1 (6 bases). Germline V gene lookup returns CDR1 KGHDR and CDR2 SFDVKD. Trimming removed 4 bases at V and 1 base at J, with 10 bases between. This CDR3 spans 15 amino acids. CDR3 in DNA: TGTGCCACCAGTGACACAGGGAACAGCAATCAGCCCCAGCATTTT. It translates to CATSDTGNSNQPQHF.

In its sample, this clonotype was seen a few times. The J gene is TRBJ1-2, the V gene TRBV28; unclear D gene. This CDR3 has 15 residues. Germline V gene sequence: CDR1 MDHEN, CDR2 SYDVKM. V was shortened by 2 bases and J by 7 bases, with 17 bases between the two germline ends. The CDR3 region has the DNA TGTGCCAGCAGTTTAGGCGCTCATCTTGAGGCTGGCTACACCTTC. Translation gives CASSLGAHLEAGYTF.

Only a few counts were recorded for this clonotype. This chain joins TRBV5-6 and TRBJ1-1; D might be TRBD1 (5 bases). The CDR3 extends over 12 amino acids. Trimming stripped 0 bases from V and 9 bases from J, with 9 bases between. The germline gives CDR1 SGHDT, CDR2 YYEEEE. The DNA for the CDR3 is TGTGCCAGCAGCTTGGGCGCAGGGAAAGCTTTCTTT. It translates to CASSLGAGKAFF.

This clonotype was detected ten times or more. The CDR3 loop is CATSSQRGSYQSTDTQYF. The CDR3 DNA reads as TGTGCCACCAGCAGCCAGCGGGGGTCATATCAAAGCACAGATACGCAGTATTTT. The chain recombines TRBV15 with TRBJ2-3; 8 bases are a match to TRBD2. With V trimmed by 3 bases and J by 0 bases, 11 bases remained unmatched. This CDR3 comprises 18 residues. Per germline, CDR1 LNHNV and CDR2 YYDKDF (reference sequence).

This clonotype came up once. The chain combines TRBV28 with TRBJ1-5; D gene uncertain. Germline CDR1 is MDHEN and CDR2 is SYDVKM. V lost 5 bases and J lost 1, with 9 bases in between. The CDR3 extends over 14 amino acids. CDR3 bases: TGTGCCAGCAGTGGAGTGGAGAGCAATCAGCCCCAGCATTTT. Protein product: CASSGVESNQPQHF.

Notes on this clonotype: A read error may be the cause here, since a much bigger clone is one base away. The chain recombines TRBV7-2 with TRBJ2-7; D not certain. This CDR3 spans 13 amino acids. The germline gives CDR1 SGHTA, CDR2 FQGNSA. The CDR3 protein is CAGSLDTTYEQYF. The CDR3 DNA sequence: TGTGCCGGCAGCCTTGACACCACCTACGAGCAGTACTTC.

With respect to this clonotype: This may be a read error, as it is one base from a much larger clone. This sequence joins TRBV6-5 and TRBJ2-6; D may correspond to TRBD1 or TRBD2 (5 bases each). This CDR3 is 16 amino acids long. Germline V gene data show CDR1 as MNHEY and CDR2 as SVGAGI. CDR3 amino acids: CVSSRGARAGANVLTF. CDR3 bases: TGTGTCAGCAGCCGAGGGGCCCGGGCCGGGGCCAACGTCCTGACTTTC.

Regarding this clonotype: One end of the junction varies from germline; a read error may be responsible. The V gene is TRBV10-3, the J gene TRBJ1-1; 10 bases agree with TRBD1. CDR1 and CDR2 from the germline V gene are ENHRY and SYGVKD. CDR3 size: 14 residues. CDR3 protein: CAIREDRGATEAFF. In DNA, the CDR3 is TGTGCCATCAGAGAGGACAGGGGGGCGACTGAGGCTTTCTTT.